The 20 T cell receptor beta chains presented below share a single source sample, sequenced in a study of blood T cell repertoires in COVID-19. Generated by immunoSEQ multiplex PCR, the TCRdb table keeps only in-frame clones and is missing some. The sample consists of fewer than 150,000 clones, roughly 81% of them appearing once. The source material was peripheral blood. The receptor set was obtained from a man aged 35 to 55 with acute or convalescent COVID-19.

The CDR3 region has the DNA TGTGCCAGCAGTCCCGGGACAGTACTCACAGATACGCAGTATTTT. This codes for CASSPGTVLTDTQYF. This chain joins TRBV2 and TRBJ2-3, with 7 bases aligning to TRBD1. Germline CDR1 is SNHLY and CDR2 is FYNNEI. This CDR3 comprises 15 residues. V shed 5 bases and J 2 bases; nucleotides not matched to a gene: 7. Full variable domain (remainder filled in from reference TRBV2 and TRBJ2-3): EPEVTQTPSHQVTQMGQEVILRCVPISNHLYFYWYRQILGQKVEFLVSFYNNEISEKSEIFDDQFSVERPDGSNFTLKIRSTKLEDSAMYFCASSPGTVLTDTQYFGPGTRLTVL.

The V and J genes are TRBV3-1 (or the pseudogene TRBV3-2) and TRBJ2-3; 14 bases agree with TRBD2. There are 15 residues in the CDR3. Per germline, CDR1 LGHDT and CDR2 YNNKEL (reference sequence). Trimming removed 4 bases from V and 5 bases from J; junction bases left unmatched: 2. CDR3 sequence reads: CASSPGTSGGDTQYF. CDR3 coding DNA: TGTGCCAGCAGCCCCGGGACTAGCGGGGGAGATACGCAGTATTTT.

The chain employs TRBV18 and TRBJ1-1; D perhaps matches TRBD1 (6 bases). The CDR3 is 13 residues long. Germline assignment: CDR1 KGHSH and CDR2 LQKENI. Trimming took off 6 bases at V and 1 base at J, with 9 bases between the two ends. The CDR3 here is CASSGQTNTEAFF. The CDR3 nucleotides read TGTGCCAGCTCCGGACAGACGAACACTGAAGCTTTCTTT. The entire variable domain, with the rest obtained from reference TRBV18 and TRBJ1-1, is as follows: NAGVMQNPRHLVRRRGQEARLRCSPMKGHSHVYWYRQLPEEGLKFMVYLQKENIIDESGMPKERFSAEFPKEGPSILRIQQVVRGDSAAYFCASSGQTNTEAFFGQGTRLTVV.

The chain joins TRBV24-1 to TRBJ2-1, with a possible D match to TRBD1 (6 bases). Germline values: CDR1 KGHDR, CDR2 SFDVKD. This CDR3 has 17 amino acids. The V gene lost 3 bases and the J gene lost 0 bases, with 14 bases spanning the gap. Here the CDR3 reads CATSDPRDTFSYNEQFF. CDR3 nucleotides: TGTGCCACCAGTGATCCCCGGGACACCTTCTCCTACAATGAGCAGTTCTTC.

The chain has TRBV7-8 and TRBJ2-7; D might be TRBD1 (6 bases). The length of the CDR3 is 14 residues. The germline CDR1 and CDR2 sequences are SGHVS and FQNEAQ. V shed 3 bases and J shed 3 bases, with 12 bases lying between them. The CDR3 DNA reads TGTGCCAGCAGCTTCCGGGACACTTACTACGAGCAGTACTTC. This gives the protein CASSFRDTYYEQYF.

This clone was seen a single time. The chain employs TRBV4-1 and TRBJ2-7; the D gene is possibly TRBD1 (6 bases). Between the trimmed V and J ends, which lost 4 bases and 0 bases, there was a span of 28 bases. CDR3 size: 20 residues. Germline CDR1 MGHRA, CDR2 YSYEKL. The CDR3 region has the DNA TGCGCCAGCAGCCCGAGATATCCCAGTCTCCAGGGGTTCATCTCCTACGAGCAGTACTTC. Translation: CASSPRYPSLQGFISYEQYF.

The CDR3 nucleotides read TGTGCCACCAGTGATTCCCTTAGACAGGGAAGAGGGACCCAGTACTTC. Amino acid sequence: CATSDSLRQGRGTQYF. The chain joins TRBV24-1 to TRBJ2-5, with 7 bases fitting TRBD1. The germline gives CDR1 KGHDR, CDR2 SFDVKD. The CDR3 covers 16 residues. J lost 7 bases, V lost 2 bases, and 12 bases had no gene match.

The gene calls are TRBV4-3 and TRBJ2-3; 8 positions match TRBD2. V shed 0 bases, J shed 7 bases, and the junction held 12 bases outside the gene matches. CDR3 size: 17 residues. Germline assignment: CDR1 LGHNA and CDR2 YSLEER. The CDR3 sequence: CASSQELTSGGGNTQYF. The CDR3 DNA reads as TGCGCCAGCAGCCAAGAGTTAACCAGCGGGGGAGGCAATACGCAGTATTTT.

This chain connects TRBV10-2 to TRBJ1-1, with no clear D. Germline V lookup: CDR1 WSHSY, CDR2 SAAADI. Trimming removed 8 bases from V and 1 base from J, with 26 bases in between. This CDR3 is 18 amino acids long. CDR3 DNA: TGCGCCAGCCCCACGAAAGGAGGCCGAGCAAGGAGGAACACTGAAGCTTTCTTT. This codes for CASPTKGGRARRNTEAFF.

This clone was recorded only once. V and J are TRBV7-6 and TRBJ2-1; D is perhaps TRBD1 (5 bases). V was cut by 5 bases and J by 5 bases, with 13 bases left in between. Germline V CDR1 and CDR2: SGHVS, FNYEAQ. CDR3 size: 14 residues. Here the CDR3 reads CASSPVRAHNEQFF. CDR3 in DNA: TGTGCCAGCAGCCCAGTCAGGGCCCACAATGAGCAGTTCTTC.

This chain links TRBV3-1 (or the pseudogene TRBV3-2) with TRBJ2-7; D is undetermined. V lost 7 bases and J 4 bases, leaving 11 bases between the germline ends. Germline V gene sequence: CDR1 LGHDT, CDR2 YNNKEL (reference sequence). This CDR3 contains 12 residues. In DNA form, the CDR3 reads TGTGCCAGCAATCATGACGGGTACGAGCAGTACTTC. It encodes CASNHDGYEQYF.

The V and J genes are TRBV5-6 and TRBJ1-4; D call uncertain. CDR3 length: 17 residues. V lost 1 base to trimming and J lost 2 bases, with 15 bases between them. The germline gives CDR1 SGHDT, CDR2 YYEEEE. DNA for the CDR3: TGTGCCAGCAGCTTGACTAACACGGTCGGGACTAATGAAAAACTGTTTTTT. This translates into CASSLTNTVGTNEKLFF.

The chain joins TRBV7-8 to TRBJ2-3; D might be TRBD1 (5 bases). V lost 2 bases and J lost 6, with 18 bases in between. CDR3 length: 16 amino acids. Per the germline V gene, CDR1 is SGHVS and CDR2 is FQNEAQ. As DNA, the CDR3 is TGTGCCAGCAGCTTAAGGGGCCCGCTCAGTCGCGATACGCAGTATTTT. Its protein product is CASSLRGPLSRDTQYF.

The chain couples TRBV10-1 to TRBJ2-3; TRBD2 might be the D (5 bases). The germline V gene encodes CDR1 WNHNN and CDR2 SYGVQD (reference sequence). This CDR3 has 15 amino acids. V dropped 8 bases and J dropped 3 bases, with 18 bases sitting between them. This CDR3 is CASSWGLGDTDTQYF. The CDR3 region has the DNA TGCGCCAGCTCATGGGGTCTGGGAGATACAGATACGCAGTATTTT.

The gene calls are TRBV9 and TRBJ2-5; D remains unclear. The CDR3 loop spans 14 amino acids. Deletions cut 0 bases from V and 4 bases from J, with 10 bases between. CDR1 and CDR2 (germline): SGDLS, YYNGEE. CDR3 bases: TGTGCCAGCAGCGTAGATGTCGGTGGAGAGACCCAGTACTTC. Its protein product is CASSVDVGGETQYF. The entire variable domain, with the rest obtained from reference TRBV9 and TRBJ2-5, is as follows: DSGVTQTPKHLITATGQRVTLRCSPRSGDLSVYWYQQSLDQGLQFLIQYYNGEERAKGNILERFSAQQFPDLHSELNLSSLELGDSALYFCASSVDVGGETQYFGPGTRLLVL.

V gene TRBV6-5 combines with J gene TRBJ2-7; D is undetermined. This CDR3 is built from 14 residues. V gave up 11 bases and J gave up 0 bases, with 17 bases separating them. Germline V CDR1 and CDR2: MNHEY, SVGAGI. The CDR3 loop is CASALRPDSYEQYF. CDR3 sequence (DNA): TGTGCCTCGGCCCTGCGGCCAGACTCCTACGAGCAGTACTTC.

A word on this clone: The same CDR3 can be traced to other DNA sequences in this sample. The chain carries TRBV7-2 and TRBJ2-2; D gene ambiguous. V lost 4 bases and J 6 bases, leaving 9 bases between the germline ends. This CDR3 has 13 amino acids. From germline, CDR1 is SGHTA and CDR2 FQGNSA. CDR3 amino acids: CASSSRSAGELFF. In DNA form, the CDR3 reads TGTGCCAGCAGCTCACGTTCGGCCGGGGAGCTGTTTTTT.

This clone was observed a handful of times. The chain links TRBV5-1 to TRBJ1-1; D remains ambiguous. Germline CDR1 reads SGHRS; CDR2 reads YFSETQ. The CDR3 is made up of 13 amino acids. Trimming pared 0 bases from V and 1 base from J, leaving 4 bases between. CDR3 loop: CASSLAKNTEAFF. DNA for the CDR3: TGCGCCAGCAGCTTGGCCAAGAACACTGAAGCTTTCTTT.

The table lists this clone with a count of one. The J gene is TRBJ2-3, the V gene TRBV5-6; 11 positions agree with TRBD1. V shed 0 bases, J shed 5 bases, and the junction held 11 bases outside the gene matches. Germline CDR1 reads SGHDT; CDR2 reads YYEEEE. This CDR3 comprises 18 residues. CDR3 protein: CASSLVSGTGGDGDTQYF. In DNA, the CDR3 is TGTGCCAGCAGCTTGGTGTCCGGGACAGGGGGTGATGGAGATACGCAGTATTTT.

The chain uses TRBV27 and TRBJ1-1; 7 bases line up with TRBD1. The CDR3 extends over 13 amino acids. CDR1 and CDR2 from the germline V gene are MNHEY and SMNVEV (reference sequence). The ends lost 7 bases at V and 3 bases at J; junction bases unmatched: 5. Written as DNA, the CDR3 is TGTGCCAGCACCCGACAGGGTTACACTGAAGCTTTCTTT. Its translation: CASTRQGYTEAFF.